A single count supports the clone carrying this T cell receptor (beta chain). Donors were grouped by their self-reported clinical history. Donors in Cohort 3 counted as recovered after two negative PCRs, clearance, or symptom resolution. These data originate in a study of blood T cell repertoires in COVID-19. Study context: T cells, B-cell-depleted T cells, or PBMCs provided the cDNA or gDNA that served as material.

Authors' analysis steps: From reference gene primer amplification, estimates of nucleated cell counts were derived. TCRdb's table, derived via immunoSEQ multiplex PCR, lists solely in-frame clones and lacks some. D and trimming were read from the DNA, whereas the V and J calls and clone size are those reported in that table. The table records approximately 490,000 clones, around 87% of them present only once. The TCR sequence derives from a woman under 30 who had recovered from COVID-19. Specimen: PBMCs or T cells enriched from blood (not recorded which).

The CDR3 loop reads CASSWDSYYEQYF. The CDR3 region has the DNA TGTGCCAGCAGCTGGGACAGTTACTACGAGCAGTACTTC. J is TRBJ2-7 and V is TRBV12-3 or TRBV12-4; 7 bases line up with TRBD1. Losses at the gene ends were 6 bases for V and 3 bases for J; bases not matched to a gene: 5. This CDR3 has 13 residues.